Below are 31 T cell receptor beta chains sequenced from a single sample in a study of beta chain features in type 1 diabetes. General study points: Across all four CD4+ subsets, people with type 1 diabetes showed modestly shorter TCRB CDR3s.

The antigens these receptors bind are not known. The investigators reverse transcribed all of the isolated RNA, so they sequenced expressed TCRB transcripts. Measured with immunoSEQ multiplex PCR; TCRdb has only the in-frame clones, and not every one. Of 600,000 to 700,000 clones listed, around 15% are singletons. Sequenced material: naive CD4+ T cells from blood. Receptors were obtained from a young man with type 1 diabetes.

The rearrangement joins TRBV7-3 to TRBJ2-3; 9 bases fit TRBD2. Germline CDR1 is SGHTA and CDR2 is FQGTGA. J was trimmed by 4 bases and V by 0 bases; bases with no gene match: 8. The CDR3 totals 17 residues. CDR3 nucleotides: TGTGCCAGCAGCTTAACGCTCCCCCAGCGGGGGGCAGATACGCAGTATTTT. This gives the protein CASSLTLPQRGADTQYF. Drawing the rest from reference TRBV7-3 and TRBJ2-3, the complete variable domain is GAGVSQTPSNKVTEKGKYVELRCDPISGHTALYWYRQSLGQGPEFLIYFQGTGAADDSGLPNDRFFAVRPEGSVSTLKIQRTERGDSAVYLCASSLTLPQRGADTQYFGPGTRLTVL.

The rearrangement joins TRBV2 to TRBJ2-2, with TRBD1 identical over 7 bases. Germline V lookup: CDR1 SNHLY, CDR2 FYNNEI. J gave up 5 bases and V 7 bases, and 4 bases lay outside the gene matches. The CDR3 has 13 residues. In nucleotides, the CDR3 is TGTGCCAGCATCACAGGGGAGACCGGGGAGCTGTTTTTT. It translates to CASITGETGELFF.

The chain's CDR3 is CASSAGQPYEQYF. CDR3 DNA: TGTGCCAGCAGCGCGGGACAGCCCTACGAGCAGTACTTC. The chain carries TRBV7-6 and TRBJ2-7; weak D call: TRBD1 (7 bases). There are 13 residues in the CDR3. Per germline, CDR1 SGHVS and CDR2 FNYEAQ. The V end lost 5 bases, the J end lost 2 bases, and 10 bases lay between the germline ends.

This rearrangement joins TRBV19 to TRBJ1-6, with TRBD1 matching 8 bases. CDR1 and CDR2 (germline): LNHDA, SQIVND (reference sequence). This CDR3 has 15 amino acids. V shed 3 bases, J shed 6 bases, and the junction held 4 bases outside the gene matches. The CDR3 here is CASSIGQGSNSPLHF. The CDR3 bases are TGTGCCAGTAGTATTGGACAGGGATCTAATTCACCCCTCCACTTT. Together with reference TRBV19 and TRBJ1-6, the CDR3 gives the full variable domain: DGGITQSPKYLFRKEGQNVTLSCEQNLNHDAMYWYRQDPGQGLRLIYYSQIVNDFQKGDIAEGYSVSREKKESFPLTVTSAQKNPTAFYLCASSIGQGSNSPLHFGNGTRLTVT.

This clone was found a few times. This chain uses TRBV9 with TRBJ2-2; TRBD2 agrees at 8 bases. V lost 0 bases and J lost 7; bases outside the gene matches: 5. This CDR3 is built from 15 residues. CDR1 and CDR2 (germline): SGDLS, YYNGEE. This CDR3 is CASSVVTSVGGELFF. The CDR3 bases are TGTGCCAGCAGCGTAGTGACTAGCGTTGGCGGGGAGCTGTTTTTT.

This clone was detected a few times. This chain joins TRBV7-9 and TRBJ2-4, with a tentative D call TRBD1 (6 bases). Trimming left V 1 base short and J 7 bases short, with 23 bases between. CDR1 is SEHNR, CDR2 FQNEAQ, per germline (reference sequence). CDR3 length: 18 amino acids. The CDR3 DNA is TGTGCCAGCAGCTTAGTAGGCCAGGGGAAGAGAACGGGGAACATTCAGTACTTC. This encodes CASSLVGQGKRTGNIQYF.

This rearrangement joins TRBV27 to TRBJ2-5; D is perhaps TRBD1 (5 bases). V lost 7 bases to trimming and J lost 0 bases, with 12 bases between them. Germline CDR1 is MNHEY and CDR2 is SMNVEV (reference sequence). This CDR3 has 14 amino acids. Written as DNA, the CDR3 is TGTGCCAGCAAAGATTCAGGGTACCAAGAGACCCAGTACTTC. This encodes CASKDSGYQETQYF.

This chain uses TRBV6-5 with TRBJ1-1, with D possibly matching TRBD1 (6 bases). The V gene lost 5 bases and the J gene lost 11 bases, with 15 bases spanning the gap. This CDR3 contains 12 residues. Germline assignment: CDR1 MNHEY and CDR2 SVGAGI. Here the CDR3 DNA reads TGTGCCAGCAGTCAGCAGGGGAGGGATGCTTTCTTT. It codes for CASSQQGRDAFF.

The chain uses TRBV4-2 and TRBJ1-1; tentative D call: TRBD1 (5 bases). This CDR3 has 13 amino acids. Germline lookup yields CDR1 LGHNA and CDR2 YNFKEQ. V lost 4 bases and J lost 4, with 10 bases in between. The CDR3 protein is CASSLVGTTEAFF. DNA of the CDR3: TGTGCCAGCAGCCTCGTCGGGACCACTGAAGCTTTCTTT.

This clone has just a few counts. The CDR3 nucleotides read TGTGCCAGCTCACCAGCCGGACGGAGACAAGAGACCCAGTACTTC. This gives the protein CASSPAGRRQETQYF. V is TRBV18 and J is TRBJ2-5; no clear D. Germline CDR1 and CDR2: KGHSH and LQKENI. V shed 2 bases and J shed 2 bases, with 12 bases lying between them. There are 15 residues in the CDR3.

DNA for the CDR3: TGTGCCAGCCGGGACTTCGCCTACGAGCAGTACTTC. Protein: CASRDFAYEQYF. The chain carries TRBV6-5 and TRBJ2-7; possibly TRBD2 for D (6 bases). In germline, CDR1 is MNHEY, CDR2 SVGAGI. Trimming took off 8 bases at V and 2 bases at J, with 10 bases between the two ends. The CDR3 consists of 12 residues.

This clone showed up just a few times. The chain combines TRBV28 with TRBJ1-5; D is unclear. The CDR3 runs 12 residues. Germline V gives CDR1 MDHEN, CDR2 SYDVKM. The ends were cut back, 3 bases at V and 11 bases at J, with 11 bases in the middle. Here the CDR3 DNA reads TGTGCCAGCAGTTTCCGAGACCGGGCCCAGCATTTT. As protein: CASSFRDRAQHF.

This clone was observed a few times. The V call is TRBV18, the J call TRBJ1-3; D unresolved. Per germline, CDR1 KGHSH and CDR2 LQKENI. The V gene lost 3 bases and the J gene lost 3 bases, with 6 bases spanning the gap. CDR3 length: 13 amino acids. The CDR3 DNA sequence: TGTGCCAGCTCACCCGCGGGTGGAAACACCATATATTTT. Translating it yields CASSPAGGNTIYF.

The chain is built from TRBV5-1 and TRBJ2-1; no definite D call. The V gene's germline CDR1 is SGHRS and CDR2 YFSETQ. The ends were cut back, 5 bases at V and 2 bases at J, with 14 bases in the middle. The CDR3 is 15 amino acids. CDR3: CASSSPEPTYNEQFF. In nucleotides, the CDR3 is TGCGCCAGCAGTTCGCCCGAGCCTACCTACAATGAGCAGTTCTTC. Complete variable domain (other parts from reference TRBV5-1 and TRBJ2-1): KAGVTQTPRYLIKTRGQQVTLSCSPISGHRSVSWYQQTPGQGLQFLFEYFSETQRNKGNFPGRFSGRQFSNSRSEMNVSTLELGDSALYLCASSSPEPTYNEQFFGPGTRLTVL.

This clone has only a few counts. The chain is built from TRBV6-1 and TRBJ1-1; D is undetermined. The V gene lost 7 bases and the J gene lost 7 bases, with 10 bases spanning the gap. The CDR3 contains 11 residues. From germline, CDR1 is MNHNS and CDR2 SASEGT. The CDR3: CASTSTYEAFF. As DNA, the CDR3 is TGTGCCAGCACCTCGACTTATGAAGCTTTCTTT.

This clone was counted only a few times. The chain recombines TRBV28 with TRBJ1-2; no firm D call. The CDR3 covers 12 residues. Germline values: CDR1 MDHEN, CDR2 SYDVKM. Deletions cut 6 bases from V and 2 bases from J, with 7 bases between. CDR3: CASRWGNYGYTF. CDR3 in DNA: TGTGCCAGCAGGTGGGGAAACTATGGCTACACCTTC.

This clone was recorded a few times. The chain has TRBV4-2 and TRBJ2-5; D is ambiguous. The CDR3 runs 14 residues. Trimming shortened V by 1 base and J by 1 base, and 7 bases separated the two germline ends. Germline CDR1 reads LGHNA; CDR2 reads YNFKEQ. For the CDR3, the DNA is TGTGCCAGCAGCCAAGGGGGTAGCCAAGAGACCCAGTACTTC. It yields the protein CASSQGGSQETQYF.

This clone was counted between two and nine times. The chain links TRBV4-1 to TRBJ2-1, with TRBD2 matching 8 bases. Germline lookup yields CDR1 MGHRA and CDR2 YSYEKL. The CDR3 runs to 17 residues. V was pared by 0 bases and J by 2 bases, with 6 bases of the junction left unmatched. This chain's CDR3 is CASSQDSGDIAYNEQFF. The CDR3 DNA reads TGCGCCAGCAGCCAAGATAGCGGGGACATCGCCTACAATGAGCAGTTCTTC.

The CDR3 region has the DNA TGTGCCAGCAGTACAGGAGATTGGTCACCCCTCCACTTT. As protein: CASSTGDWSPLHF. This chain links TRBV6-6 with TRBJ1-6, with a weak D call TRBD1 (5 bases). Germline V CDR1 and CDR2: MNHNY, SVGAGI (reference sequence). V lost 5 bases and J lost 10, with 12 bases in between. The CDR3 length is 13 residues.

This clone was counted a few times. The J gene is TRBJ2-1, the V gene TRBV28, with D unclear. The length of the CDR3 is 14 residues. The V end was cut by 3 bases, the J end by 6 bases, with 12 bases between. Germline V gene data show CDR1 as MDHEN and CDR2 as SYDVKM. The CDR3 region is CASSLSPIGNEQFF. In nucleotides, the CDR3 is TGTGCCAGCAGTTTGTCCCCAATAGGCAATGAGCAGTTCTTC.

The chain carries TRBV18 and TRBJ1-2; 10 bases fit TRBD1. From germline, CDR1 is KGHSH and CDR2 LQKENI. The CDR3 has 14 residues. V was clipped by 8 bases and J by 6 bases; unmatched bases: 9. The CDR3 DNA reads TGTGCCAGCACGACAGGGGGCGCCCAGGATGGCTACACCTTC. This codes for CASTTGGAQDGYTF.

The table lists this clone with a few counts. Other DNA sequences in the same sample also yield this CDR3. The V and J genes are TRBV7-9 and TRBJ2-7; no reliable D call. The V end lost 5 bases, the J end lost 5 bases, and 7 bases lay between the germline ends. This CDR3 is 11 amino acids long. Germline V gene data show CDR1 as SEHNR and CDR2 as FQNEAQ (reference sequence). CDR3 bases: TGTGCCAGCAGCCCAGGAGACGAGCAGTACTTC. Amino acid sequence: CASSPGDEQYF.

The rearrangement joins TRBV21-1 to TRBJ2-2; the listed D gene, TRBD2, was not tested against the DNA. TRBV21-1 is deemed a pseudogene. The CDR3 length is 15 residues. The CDR3 here is CASSSRRGDTGELFF. The CDR3 nucleotides are TGTGCCAGCAGCTCCCGCCGGGGGGACACCGGGGAGCTGTTTTTT.

This clone was picked up a small number of times. CDR3 nucleotides: TGTGCCAGTAGTGAAGGGCTAGCGCTCGGGGAGCAGTACTTC. Its protein product is CASSEGLALGEQYF. The chain is built from TRBV19 and TRBJ2-7; weak D call: TRBD2 (6 bases). The CDR3 is made up of 14 amino acids. The V gene's germline CDR1 is LNHDA and CDR2 SQIVND (reference sequence). Trimming removed 5 bases at V and 7 bases at J, with 18 bases between.

This clone has a handful of counts. This sequence joins TRBV7-9 and TRBJ2-1; maybe TRBD2 (6 bases). V was cut by 5 bases and J by 3 bases, with 11 bases left in between. From germline, CDR1 is SEHNR and CDR2 FQNEAQ (reference sequence). This CDR3 has 14 amino acids. The DNA for the CDR3 is TGTGCCAGCAGCCCTGGGACTGACTACAATGAGCAGTTCTTC. Translation: CASSPGTDYNEQFF. Full variable domain (outside the CDR3, taken from reference TRBV7-9 and TRBJ2-1): DTGVSQNPRHKITKRGQNVTFRCDPISEHNRLYWYRQTLGQGPEFLTYFQNEAQLEKSRLLSDRFSAERPKGSFSTLEIQRTEQGDSAMYLCASSPGTDYNEQFFGPGTRLTVL.

The chain has TRBV6-5 and TRBJ1-6; weak D call: TRBD1 (5 bases). Germline V gene data show CDR1 as MNHEY and CDR2 as SVGAGI. This CDR3 contains 15 residues. V was cut by 7 bases and J by 7 bases, with 17 bases left in between. The CDR3 DNA sequence: TGTGCCAGCACCTGGAGGGCAGGGTGGAATTCACCCCTCCACTTT. Protein product: CASTWRAGWNSPLHF.

The chain employs TRBV2 and TRBJ1-5, with 8 bases matching TRBD1. The germline gives CDR1 SNHLY, CDR2 FYNNEI. V lost 5 bases and J lost 7; bases outside the gene matches: 10. This CDR3 is built from 15 residues. In DNA, the CDR3 is TGTGCCAGCAGTTCCCTCGGACAGGGAGGCCAGCCCCAGCATTTT. Translation gives CASSSLGQGGQPQHF.

In this sample, this clone turned up a few times. This rearrangement joins TRBV7-9 to TRBJ2-5; 7 nucleotides align to TRBD1. The V gene's germline CDR1 is SEHNR and CDR2 FQNEAQ (reference sequence). The CDR3 length is 14 residues. Trimming at V came to 2 bases and at J to 2 bases, leaving 2 bases not matched to a gene. The CDR3 loop reads CASSLQGVQETQYF. CDR3 sequence (DNA): TGTGCCAGCAGCTTACAGGGGGTGCAAGAGACCCAGTACTTC.

This clone was detected a few times. V gene TRBV28 combines with J gene TRBJ2-3, with 10 positions matching TRBD2. Germline V gives CDR1 MDHEN, CDR2 SYDVKM. This CDR3 spans 18 amino acids. V shed 1 base and J 4 bases; nucleotides not matched to a gene: 11. CDR3 sequence reads: CASSLSERGGRIADTQYF. The CDR3 nucleotides are TGTGCCAGCAGTTTATCAGAGCGGGGGGGCCGGATCGCAGATACGCAGTATTTT.

This clone was recorded a few times. At the DNA level, this CDR3 is encoded by other sequences in the same sample as well. This chain links TRBV7-3 with TRBJ2-1, with 14 positions matching TRBD2. J was trimmed by 6 bases and V by 5 bases; bases with no gene match: 3. This CDR3 is built from 15 residues. Germline loops: CDR1 SGHTA, CDR2 FQGTGA. The CDR3 loop reads CASSPTSGGANEQFF. The CDR3, as DNA: TGTGCCAGCAGCCCGACTAGCGGGGGGGCCAATGAGCAGTTCTTC.

The chain uses TRBV5-1 and TRBJ2-7; weak D call: TRBD1 (5 bases). Per the germline V gene, CDR1 is SGHRS and CDR2 is YFSETQ. The CDR3 covers 15 residues. V was trimmed by 1 base and J by 2 bases, leaving 13 bases between them. The chain's CDR3 is CASSLFQGGTYEQYF. The CDR3 nucleotides read TGCGCCAGCAGCTTGTTTCAGGGTGGCACCTACGAGCAGTACTTC.